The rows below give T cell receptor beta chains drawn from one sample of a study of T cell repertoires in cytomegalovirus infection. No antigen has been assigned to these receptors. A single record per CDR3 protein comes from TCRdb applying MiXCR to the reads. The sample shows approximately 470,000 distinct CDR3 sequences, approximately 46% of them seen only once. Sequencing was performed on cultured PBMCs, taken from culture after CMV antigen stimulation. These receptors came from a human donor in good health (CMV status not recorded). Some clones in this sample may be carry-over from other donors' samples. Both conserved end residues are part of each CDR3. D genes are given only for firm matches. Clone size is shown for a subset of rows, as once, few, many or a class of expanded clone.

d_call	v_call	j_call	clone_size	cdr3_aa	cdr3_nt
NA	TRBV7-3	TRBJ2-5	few	CASSSGEETQYF	TGTGCCAGCAGCTCCGGGGAGGAGACCCAGTACTTC
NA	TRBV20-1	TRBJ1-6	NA	CSAGGENYNSPLHF	TGCAGTGCTGGGGGGGAGAATTATAATTCACCCCTCCACTTT
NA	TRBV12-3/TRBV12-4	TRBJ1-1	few	CASSLGGEVTEAFF	TGTGCCAGCAGTCTGGGAGGGGAAGTCACTGAAGCTTTCTTT
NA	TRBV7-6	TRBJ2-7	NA	CASSDGALLYEQYF	TGTGCCAGCAGCGACGGGGCGCTTCTCTACGAGCAGTACTTC
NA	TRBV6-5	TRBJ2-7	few	CASRRVAGELQYF	TGTGCCAGCCGCCGGGTTGCGGGTGAGTTGCAGTACTTC
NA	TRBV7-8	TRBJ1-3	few	CASSLSKGHNAIYF	TGTGCCAGCAGCTTATCTAAGGGACACAACGCCATATATTTT
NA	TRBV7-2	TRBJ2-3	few	CASSFIRDTQYF	TGTGCCAGCAGCTTTATAAGAGATACGCAGTATTTT
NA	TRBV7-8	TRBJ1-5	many	CASSLGGGAVNQPQHF	TGTGCCAGCAGCTTAGGAGGGGGGGCTGTCAATCAGCCCCAGCATTTT
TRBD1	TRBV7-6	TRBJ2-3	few	CASSYGTGIGADTQYF	TGTGCCAGCAGCTACGGGACAGGGATAGGGGCAGATACGCAGTATTTT
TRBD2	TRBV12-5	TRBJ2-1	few	CASRTSGRAGEQFF	TGTGCTAGTCGGACTAGCGGGAGGGCCGGTGAGCAGTTCTTC
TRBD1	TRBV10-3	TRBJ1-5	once	CAISVGTGAQGPQHF	TGTGCCATCAGTGTCGGGACAGGGGCACAAGGGCCCCAGCATTTT
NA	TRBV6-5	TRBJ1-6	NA	CASRTGTLGYSPLHF	TGTGCCAGCAGGACCGGGACACTTGGTTATTCACCCCTCCACTTT
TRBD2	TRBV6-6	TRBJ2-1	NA	CASSEVASGGARDEHFF	TGTGCCAGCAGTGAGGTGGCTAGCGGGGGAGCCCGGGATGAGCACTTCTTC
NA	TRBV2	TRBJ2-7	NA	CASEGEGYEQYF	TGTGCCAGCGAAGGAGAGGGTTACGAGCAGTACTTC
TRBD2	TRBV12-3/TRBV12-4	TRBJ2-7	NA	CASSGDSGTSYEQYF	TGTGCCAGCAGTGGGGATAGCGGGACAAGCTACGAGCAGTACTTC
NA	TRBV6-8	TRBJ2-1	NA	CASSYSIGGYEQFF	TGTGCCAGCAGTTACTCGATTGGGGGGTATGAGCAGTTCTTC
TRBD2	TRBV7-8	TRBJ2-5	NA	CASSPGLAGHQETQYF	TGTGCCAGCAGCCCGGGACTAGCGGGGCATCAAGAGACCCAGTACTTC
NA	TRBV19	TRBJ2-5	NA	CASSPNGAGIQETQYF	TGTGCCAGTAGTCCCAACGGTGCGGGAATCCAAGAGACCCAGTACTTC
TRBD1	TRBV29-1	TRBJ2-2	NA	CSVARTGVTGELFF	TGCAGCGTTGCACGGACAGGTGTAACCGGGGAGCTGTTTTTT
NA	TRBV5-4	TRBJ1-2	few	CASSLTRNGGYTF	TGTGCCAGCAGCTTGACGAGAAATGGTGGCTACACCTTC
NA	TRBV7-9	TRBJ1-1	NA	CASITTGLEAFF	TGTGCCAGCATAACCACAGGTCTTGAAGCTTTCTTT
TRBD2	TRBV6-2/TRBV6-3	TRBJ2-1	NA	CASSYSPTSGGLDEQFF	TGTGCCAGCAGTTACTCACCGACTAGCGGGGGCCTTGATGAGCAGTTCTTC
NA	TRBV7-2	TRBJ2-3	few	CASSLAVGAAGSYTQYF	TGTGCCAGCAGCTTAGCGGTGGGGGCGGCTGGGTCTTATACGCAGTATTTT
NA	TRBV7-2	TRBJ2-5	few	CASSRLGSRETQYF	TGTGCCAGCAGTCGATTGGGGTCACGGGAGACCCAGTACTTC
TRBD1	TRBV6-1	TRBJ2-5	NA	CASSEAGTVGTQYF	TGTGCCAGCAGTGAAGCGGGGACAGTCGGGACCCAGTACTTC
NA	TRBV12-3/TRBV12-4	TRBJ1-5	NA	CASSLMGGDQPQHF	TGTGCCAGCAGCCTGATGGGGGGGGATCAGCCCCAGCATTTT
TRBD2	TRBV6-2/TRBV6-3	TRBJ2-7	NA	CASRPRTSGSSEQYF	TGTGCCAGCAGACCCAGGACTAGCGGGAGTTCCGAGCAGTACTTC
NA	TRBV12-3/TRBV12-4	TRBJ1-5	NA	CASSLYGLQREDQPQHF	TGTGCCAGCAGTTTATATGGTCTCCAACGGGAGGATCAGCCCCAGCATTTT
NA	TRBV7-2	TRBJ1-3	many	CASSLGGSGNTIYF	TGTGCCAGCAGCTTAGGGGGCTCTGGAAACACCATATATTTT
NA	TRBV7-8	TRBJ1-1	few	CASSLVGAYTEAFF	TGTGCCAGCAGCTTAGTGGGGGCGTACACTGAAGCTTTCTTT
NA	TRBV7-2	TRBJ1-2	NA	CASNPATGRDYGYTF	TGTGCCAGTAATCCCGCTACGGGACGGGACTATGGCTACACCTTC
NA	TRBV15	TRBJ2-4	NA	CATSRAPANRGDIQYF	TGTGCCACCAGCAGAGCCCCCGCGAACCGAGGGGACATTCAGTACTTC
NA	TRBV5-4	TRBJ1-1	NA	CASSLPPMNTEAFF	TGTGCCAGCAGCTTGCCACCCATGAACACTGAAGCTTTCTTT
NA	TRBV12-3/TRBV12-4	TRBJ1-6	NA	CASRPGPNNSPLHF	TGTGCCAGCAGACCCGGACCAAATAATTCACCCCTCCACTTT
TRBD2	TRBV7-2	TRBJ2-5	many	CASSLVVTAGQETQYF	TGTGCCAGCAGCTTAGTCGTTACAGCGGGGCAAGAGACCCAGTACTTC
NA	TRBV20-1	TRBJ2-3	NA	CSALKDDGPDTQYF	TGCAGTGCTCTCAAGGACGACGGTCCAGATACGCAGTATTTT
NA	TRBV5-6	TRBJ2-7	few	CASSRNPSGEQYF	TGTGCCAGCAGCCGGAACCCGTCGGGGGAGCAGTACTTC
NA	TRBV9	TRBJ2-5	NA	CASSVGPPETQYF	TGTGCCAGCAGCGTAGGTCCACCAGAGACCCAGTACTTC
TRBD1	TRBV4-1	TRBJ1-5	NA	CASSQDRTGGQPQHF	TGCGCCAGCAGCCAAGACCGGACAGGAGGACAGCCCCAGCATTTT